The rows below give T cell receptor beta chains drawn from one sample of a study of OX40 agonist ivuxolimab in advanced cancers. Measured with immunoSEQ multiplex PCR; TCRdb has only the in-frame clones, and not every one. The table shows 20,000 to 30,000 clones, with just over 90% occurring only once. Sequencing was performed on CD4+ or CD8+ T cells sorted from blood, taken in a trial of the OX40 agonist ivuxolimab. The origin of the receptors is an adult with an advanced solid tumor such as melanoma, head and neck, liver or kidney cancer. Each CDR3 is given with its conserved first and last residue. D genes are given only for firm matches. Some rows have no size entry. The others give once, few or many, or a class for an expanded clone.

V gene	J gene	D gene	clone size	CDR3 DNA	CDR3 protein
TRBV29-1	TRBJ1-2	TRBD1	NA	TGCAGCGTTACCGGGACAGGGGGTTTTAACTATGGCTACACCTTC	CSVTGTGGFNYGYTF
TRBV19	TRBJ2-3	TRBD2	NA	TGTGCCAGTAGGGCTTTAGCGGGATTCACAGATACGCAGTATTTT	CASRALAGFTDTQYF
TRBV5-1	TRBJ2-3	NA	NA	TGCGCCAGCAGCTTGTCCTTGGGGGGCACAGATACGCAGTATTTT	CASSLSLGGTDTQYF
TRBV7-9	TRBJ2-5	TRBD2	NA	TGTGCCAGCAGCTTAGCTAGCGGGAGGGCAGAGACCCAGTACTTC	CASSLASGRAETQYF
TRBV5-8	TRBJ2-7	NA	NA	TGTGCCAGCAGTTTACCGGGTTTCGCGATTGAGCAGTACTTC	CASSLPGFAIEQYF
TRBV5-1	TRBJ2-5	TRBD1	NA	TGCGCCAGCAGCTTGGGACCCAACAGGGGGGAGACCCAGTACTTC	CASSLGPNRGETQYF
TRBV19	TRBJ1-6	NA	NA	TGTGCCAGTAGAATGAATAATTCACCCCTCCACTTT	CASRMNNSPLHF
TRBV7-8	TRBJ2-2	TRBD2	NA	TGTGCCAGCAGCTTAATCCCGGGGGGGGGAACCGGGGAGCTGTTTTTT	CASSLIPGGGTGELFF
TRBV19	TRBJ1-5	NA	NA	TGTGCCAGTAGTAGGACGGGCTACGGCAATCAGCCCCAGCATTTT	CASSRTGYGNQPQHF
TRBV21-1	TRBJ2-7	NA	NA	TGTGCCAGCAGCCCTCGACAGGAAGACCCTTTGGAGCAGTACTTC	CASSPRQEDPLEQYF
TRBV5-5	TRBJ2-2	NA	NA	TGTGCCAGCAGCTTGGATACAGGGTGGACCGGGGAGCTGTTTTTT	CASSLDTGWTGELFF
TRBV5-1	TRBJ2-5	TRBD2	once	TGCGCCAGCAGCCGGACTAGCGGGAGTGGGGAGACCCAGTACTTC	CASSRTSGSGETQYF
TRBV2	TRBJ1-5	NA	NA	TGTGCCAGCAGTGACGGGACCTCCTACAATCAGCCCCAGCATTTT	CASSDGTSYNQPQHF
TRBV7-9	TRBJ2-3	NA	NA	TGTGCCAGCAGCTCTCTGGGTAGGGAGACAACAGATACGCAGTATTTT	CASSSLGRETTDTQYF
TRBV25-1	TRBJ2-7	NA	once	TGTGCCAGCAGTGAATATACGGAGGAGTACTTC	CASSEYTEEYF
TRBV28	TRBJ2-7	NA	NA	TGTGCCAGCAGTTTACGGACTAACTACGAGCAGTACTTC	CASSLRTNYEQYF
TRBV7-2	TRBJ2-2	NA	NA	TGTGCCAGCAGCTTATGGGTTTGGATGACGAACACCGGGGAGCTGTTTTTT	CASSLWVWMTNTGELFF